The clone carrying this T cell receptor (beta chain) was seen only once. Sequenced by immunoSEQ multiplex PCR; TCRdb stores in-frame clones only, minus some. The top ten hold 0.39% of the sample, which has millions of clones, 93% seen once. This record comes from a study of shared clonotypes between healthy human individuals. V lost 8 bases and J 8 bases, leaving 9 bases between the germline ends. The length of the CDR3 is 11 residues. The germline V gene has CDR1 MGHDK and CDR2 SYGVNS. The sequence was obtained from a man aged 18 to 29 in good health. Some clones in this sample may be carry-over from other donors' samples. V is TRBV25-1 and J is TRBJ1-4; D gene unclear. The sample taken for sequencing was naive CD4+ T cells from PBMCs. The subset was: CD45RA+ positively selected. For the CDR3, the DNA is TGTGCCAGCGGCAGGCAGGAAAAACTGTTTTTT. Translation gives CASGRQEKLFF.